Below are 22 T cell receptor beta chains sequenced from a single sample in a study of identical twins. MiXCR was run by TCRdb on the 5' RACE reads, yielding one entry per CDR3 protein. The data hold 250,000 or so distinct CDR3 sequences, with approximately 8.3% observed a single time. This sample also appeared in a second study, on yellow fever vaccine responses in identical twins.

Material for sequencing was CD8+ T cells sorted from blood. The receptors were sampled from a young woman in good health.

This clonotype has just a few counts. The gene calls are TRBV29-1 and TRBJ2-6; 9 nucleotides align to TRBD1. This CDR3 is built from 17 residues. The ends lost 6 bases at V and 1 base at J; junction bases unmatched: 10. CDR1 is SQVTM and CDR2 is ANQGSEA in the germline V gene. CDR3 nucleotides: TGCAGCGTGCGGGACAGGGATATGTCTTCTGGGGCCAACGTCCTGACTTTC. Protein product: CSVRDRDMSSGANVLTF.

This chain connects TRBV7-3 to TRBJ2-1; no firm D call. The CDR3 runs 16 residues. Germline V gives CDR1 SGHTA, CDR2 FQGTGA. Trimming shortened V by 7 bases and J by 0 bases, and 16 bases separated the two germline ends. DNA of the CDR3: TGTGCCAGCAACTATACGACCTTGAGCTCCTACAATGAGCAGTTCTTC. This sequence encodes CASNYTTLSSYNEQFF.

This clonotype was seen repeatedly, ten times or more. This chain uses TRBV20-1 with TRBJ2-7, with a weak D call TRBD1 (5 bases). From germline, CDR1 is DFQATT and CDR2 SNEGSKA (reference sequence). There are 14 residues in the CDR3. Trimming removed 5 bases from V and 0 bases from J, with 14 bases in between. This CDR3 is CSAGETAFSYEQYF. The CDR3 coding sequence is TGCAGTGCTGGCGAGACAGCGTTCTCCTACGAGCAGTACTTC.

This clonotype occurred a few times. The CDR3 loop reads CASSLAARGRTHFYEQYF. CDR3 DNA: TGTGCCAGCAGCTTAGCTGCCCGGGGGCGAACCCATTTCTACGAGCAGTACTTC. This sequence joins TRBV11-1 and TRBJ2-7; D possibly matches TRBD1 or TRBD2 (6 bases each). Trimming shortened V by 0 bases and J by 3 bases, and 21 bases separated the two germline ends. Germline values: CDR1 SGHAT, CDR2 FQDESV (reference sequence). The CDR3 is 18 residues long.

In this sample, this clonotype turned up many times. The genes are TRBV7-2 and TRBJ2-7; D might be TRBD1 (5 bases). V shed 1 base and J shed 4 bases, with 17 bases lying between them. CDR1 and CDR2 from the germline V gene are SGHTA and FQGNSA. The CDR3 loop spans 16 amino acids. The CDR3 DNA is TGTGCCAGCAGCTTAGAGGGGTCCCCCAAGCTGTACGAGCAGTACTTC. The encoded protein is CASSLEGSPKLYEQYF.

This clonotype was seen repeatedly, ten times or more. This CDR3 reads CSVGGRRDTEAFF. The CDR3 coding sequence is TGCAGTGTTGGAGGGAGGAGGGACACTGAAGCTTTCTTT. The chain recombines TRBV20-1 with TRBJ1-1; D is ambiguous. The length of the CDR3 is 13 residues. Germline CDR1 reads DFQATT; CDR2 reads SNEGSKA (reference sequence). The V end lost 7 bases, the J end lost 3 bases, and 15 bases lay between the germline ends.

Concerning this clonotype: A read error is possible here, since a much larger clone lies one base away. The chain is built from TRBV9 and TRBJ2-3; 7 bases align to TRBD1. J gave up 2 bases and V 7 bases, and 10 bases lay outside the gene matches. The V gene's germline CDR1 is SGDLS and CDR2 YYNGEE. The CDR3 consists of 15 residues. The chain's CDR3 is CASPPRGQVTDTQYF. The CDR3 nucleotides are TGTGCCAGCCCCCCAAGAGGACAGGTCACAGATACGCAGTATTTT.

This chain uses TRBV11-3 with TRBJ2-7; D not resolved. The germline V gene encodes CDR1 SGHNT and CDR2 YENEEA. This CDR3 spans 15 amino acids. Trimming pared 5 bases from V and 3 bases from J, leaving 17 bases between. The CDR3 DNA reads as TGTGCCAGCAGCCGAAGACCTACCTGGGTCTACGAGCAGTACTTC. It encodes CASSRRPTWVYEQYF.

A few counts support this clonotype. V usage is TRBV18 and J usage is TRBJ1-2; possible D gene TRBD1, 5 bases. There are 15 residues in the CDR3. CDR1 is KGHSH, CDR2 LQKENI, per germline. The germline V and J ends were trimmed by 2 bases and 0 bases, with 10 bases remaining between them. The CDR3, as DNA: TGTGCCAGCTCACCAGGGGACGGAGCTAACTATGGCTACACCTTC. Protein: CASSPGDGANYGYTF. Together with reference TRBV18 and TRBJ1-2, the CDR3 gives the full variable domain: NAGVMQNPRHLVRRRGQEARLRCSPMKGHSHVYWYRQLPEEGLKFMVYLQKENIIDESGMPKERFSAEFPKEGPSILRIQQVVRGDSAAYFCASSPGDGANYGYTFGSGTRLTVV.

This clonotype was seen a few times. The J gene is TRBJ2-5, the V gene TRBV15, with D tentatively TRBD2 (6 bases). CDR1 and CDR2 from the germline V gene are LNHNV and YYDKDF (reference sequence). The CDR3 extends over 17 amino acids. Trimming left V 0 bases short and J 1 base short, with 15 bases between. The CDR3 sequence is CATSRDRGPGGQETQYF. CDR3 bases: TGTGCCACCAGCAGAGATCGGGGCCCCGGGGGCCAAGAGACCCAGTACTTC.

This clonotype was seen many times. The V call is TRBV6-2 or TRBV6-3, the J call TRBJ2-1; the match to TRBD2 covers 11 bases. With 7 bases clipped from V and 7 bases from J, the junction kept 6 bases outside the gene matches. The CDR3 covers 14 residues. The germline V gene encodes CDR1 MNHEY and CDR2 SVGEGT. In DNA form, the CDR3 reads TGTGCCAGCACCCTGGGACTAGCGGTTAATGAGCAGTTCTTC. Translation gives CASTLGLAVNEQFF.

The chain has TRBV27 and TRBJ2-1; 7 bases are shared with TRBD2. V lost 1 base, J lost 6 bases, and 3 bases stayed unmatched. This CDR3 comprises 14 residues. Germline-derived CDR1 and CDR2 are MNHEY and SMNVEV (reference sequence). The CDR3 DNA reads as TGTGCCAGCAGTTTATTAAGGACTAGCAATGAGCAGTTCTTC. Protein: CASSLLRTSNEQFF.

This chain connects TRBV20-1 to TRBJ2-7, with 10 bases lining up with TRBD2. Germline trimming cut 6 bases from V and 6 bases from J; bases unmatched to any gene: 11. This CDR3 has 14 residues. CDR1 is DFQATT and CDR2 is SNEGSKA in the germline V gene (reference sequence). CDR3 region: CSALEMGLAIEQYF. CDR3 sequence (DNA): TGCAGTGCGCTAGAGATGGGACTAGCGATCGAGCAGTACTTC.

This clonotype was picked up many times. The V gene is TRBV29-1, the J gene TRBJ2-3; D might be TRBD2 (7 bases). The V end was cut by 1 base, the J end by 2 bases, with 16 bases between. The CDR3 length is 16 residues. Germline CDR1 SQVTM, CDR2 ANQGSEA. The CDR3 is CSVEGPRGGYTDTQYF. The CDR3 DNA sequence: TGCAGCGTTGAAGGCCCAAGGGGGGGGTACACAGATACGCAGTATTTT.

This clonotype came up a few times. This rearrangement joins TRBV4-1 to TRBJ2-4; D is uncertain. The CDR3 is made up of 14 amino acids. The V end lost 3 bases, the J end lost 1 base, and 7 bases lay between the germline ends. Germline V gives CDR1 MGHRA, CDR2 YSYEKL. CDR3 sequence reads: CASSHGEAKNIQYF. CDR3 nucleotides: TGCGCCAGCAGCCATGGCGAGGCCAAAAACATTCAGTACTTC.

This clonotype has a count of ten or more. The chain employs TRBV28 and TRBJ2-3; D gene ambiguous. The V end lost 4 bases, the J end lost 2 bases, and 7 bases lay between the germline ends. The CDR3 has 13 residues. The V gene's germline CDR1 is MDHEN and CDR2 SYDVKM. As DNA, the CDR3 is TGTGCCAGCAGTTCGGCGGACACAGATACGCAGTATTTT. Its protein is CASSSADTDTQYF.

This clonotype was recorded a few times. This chain connects TRBV7-2 to TRBJ2-7; 8 nucleotides agree with TRBD1. V lost 1 base, J lost 2 bases, and 7 bases stayed unmatched. Germline-derived CDR1 and CDR2 are SGHTA and FQGNSA. The CDR3 runs to 16 residues. Here the CDR3 DNA reads TGTGCCAGCAGCTTAGGGACAGGGCTAAATCCCTACGAGCAGTACTTC. Its translation is CASSLGTGLNPYEQYF.

This clonotype was counted only a few times. This CDR3 reads CASSDPAALEEKLFF. CDR3 nucleotides: TGTGCCAGCAGTGACCCGGCGGCCTTGGAAGAAAAACTGTTTTTT. J is TRBJ1-4 and V is TRBV2; the D is unclear. V shed 3 bases and J shed 8 bases, with 16 bases lying between them. The CDR3 loop spans 15 amino acids. Germline CDR1 is SNHLY and CDR2 is FYNNEI.

In its sample, this clonotype was seen many times. V gene TRBV3-1 combines with J gene TRBJ1-4; D might be TRBD1 (5 bases). CDR1 and CDR2 from the germline V gene are LGHDT and YNNKEL (reference sequence). The CDR3 contains 16 residues. V dropped 1 base and J dropped 5 bases, with 14 bases sitting between them. The CDR3 sequence: CASSQGPGRTNEKLFF. CDR3 bases: TGTGCCAGCAGCCAAGGCCCGGGACGGACCAATGAAAAACTGTTTTTT.

In this sample, this clonotype turned up a few times. This chain joins TRBV29-1 and TRBJ2-3; D not resolved. The V gene lost 4 bases and the J gene lost 2 bases, with 10 bases spanning the gap. The CDR3 sequence is 13 residues long. Germline V gives CDR1 SQVTM, CDR2 ANQGSEA. The CDR3 loop reads CSVVFENTDTQYF. The DNA for the CDR3 is TGCAGCGTTGTATTCGAGAACACAGATACGCAGTATTTT.

The sample holds a few counts of this clonotype. The chain employs TRBV6-6 and TRBJ2-1; D possibly corresponds to TRBD2 (5 bases). CDR3 size: 12 residues. Germline values: CDR1 MNHNY, CDR2 SVGAGI (reference sequence). The V end lost 6 bases, the J end lost 5 bases, and 8 bases lay between the germline ends. The CDR3 is CASRTGNNEQFF. CDR3 sequence (DNA): TGTGCCAGCAGGACCGGGAACAATGAGCAGTTCTTC.

The J gene is TRBJ2-5, the V gene TRBV6-2 or TRBV6-3, with no clear D. Germline V gene data show CDR1 as MNHEY and CDR2 as SVGEGT. Trimming removed 0 bases from V and 4 bases from J, with 15 bases in between. The CDR3 covers 16 residues. In DNA, the CDR3 is TGTGCCAGCAGTTACTCAGGATTGAGGCCGGGAGAGACCCAGTACTTC. This translates into CASSYSGLRPGETQYF.